The 21 T cell receptor beta chains below all came from one sample that was sequenced in a study of T cell responses to AZD1222 COVID-19 vaccine. Method: immunoSEQ multiplex PCR; TCRdb's copy keeps in-frame clones and lacks some. The repertoire holds roughly 66,000 clones, with roughly 84% as singletons. This specimen was peripheral blood, taken on day 0 of AZD1222 vaccination. The receptors come from an adult in good health.

J is TRBJ1-5 and V is TRBV5-5, with D uncertain. This CDR3 spans 15 amino acids. V gave up 0 bases and J gave up 6 bases, with 13 bases separating them. Per the germline V gene, CDR1 is SGHKS and CDR2 is YYEKEE (reference sequence). The chain's CDR3 is CASSLEAGLFQPQHF. Here the CDR3 DNA reads TGTGCCAGCAGCTTGGAAGCAGGTCTTTTTCAGCCCCAGCATTTT.

This rearrangement joins TRBV3-1 (or the pseudogene TRBV3-2) to TRBJ2-7, with TRBD1 matching 8 bases. The CDR3 extends over 13 amino acids. J lost 7 bases, V lost 4 bases, and 6 bases had no gene match. Germline V gene lookup returns CDR1 LGHDT and CDR2 YNNKEL (reference sequence). The DNA of the CDR3 is TGTGCCAGCAGCCGGACAGGGAACGAAGAGCAGTACTTC. It is translated as CASSRTGNEEQYF.

CDR3 bases: TGTGCCAGCAGCTTGACGCCTGGAACTAACTATGGCTACACCTTC. It is translated as CASSLTPGTNYGYTF. This chain links TRBV5-5 with TRBJ1-2; unclear D gene. V lost 1 base and J 0 bases, leaving 10 bases between the germline ends. In germline, CDR1 is SGHKS, CDR2 YYEKEE (reference sequence). The CDR3 has 15 residues.

J is TRBJ2-7 and V is TRBV6-1, with D possibly matching TRBD2 (6 bases). The CDR3 covers 14 residues. Per germline, CDR1 MNHNS and CDR2 SASEGT. Trimming took off 2 bases at V and 6 bases at J, with 14 bases between the two ends. The CDR3 spells CASSELGGDREQYF. The DNA for the CDR3 is TGTGCCAGCAGTGAATTAGGCGGGGATCGCGAGCAGTACTTC.

In this sample, this clone turned up once. The chain recombines TRBV6-4 with TRBJ2-2; 9 positions agree with TRBD2. Germline CDR1 reads MRHNA; CDR2 reads SNTAGT. V was clipped by 3 bases and J by 4 bases; unmatched bases: 0. CDR3 length equals 14 residues. The CDR3 nucleotides are TGTGCCAGCAGTGAGCGGGGGGGCACCGGGGAGCTGTTTTTT. Translated: CASSERGGTGELFF.

CDR3 loop: CASSVVMRAYEQYF. The CDR3 DNA sequence: TGTGCCAGCAGCGTCGTAATGAGGGCCTACGAGCAGTACTTC. J is TRBJ2-7 and V is TRBV7-2, with D perhaps matching TRBD2 (5 bases). CDR3 size: 14 residues. Germline V gives CDR1 SGHTA, CDR2 FQGNSA. The V end was cut by 5 bases, the J end by 2 bases, with 13 bases between. Based on the CDR3 plus reference TRBV7-2 and TRBJ2-7, the full variable domain is GAGVSQSPSNKVTEKGKDVELRCDPISGHTALYWYRQSLGQGLEFLIYFQGNSAPDKSGLPSDRFSAERTGGSVSTLTIQRTQQEDSAVYLCASSVVMRAYEQYFGPGTRLTVT.

The rearrangement joins TRBV4-3 to TRBJ1-2; D is possibly TRBD1 (6 bases). Trimming pared 3 bases from V and 2 bases from J, leaving 19 bases between. The CDR3 consists of 17 residues. Per germline, CDR1 LGHNA and CDR2 YSLEER. The CDR3 region is CASSHLLRDTYNYGYTF. CDR3 bases: TGCGCCAGCAGCCATCTACTCCGGGACACCTACAACTATGGCTACACCTTC.

The J gene is TRBJ1-6, the V gene TRBV5-8, with 7 bases matching TRBD1. The CDR3 runs to 16 residues. Trimming cost V 4 bases and J 14 bases; bases outside gene matches: 18. The V gene's germline CDR1 is SGHTS and CDR2 YDEGEE. Here the CDR3 DNA reads TGTGCCAGCAGCGTGGGTACGGGACAGCTTCCAGGGGCCCTCCACTTT. As protein: CASSVGTGQLPGALHF. The variable domain in full, completed from reference TRBV5-8 and TRBJ1-6, reads EAGVTQSPTHLIKTRGQQATLRCSPISGHTSVYWYQQALGLGLQFLLWYDEGEERNRGNFPPRFSGRQFPNYSSELNVNALELEDSALYLCASSVGTGQLPGALHFGNGTRLTVT.

The rearrangement joins TRBV30 to TRBJ2-2, with a tentative D call TRBD2 (6 bases). This CDR3 has 15 residues. Trimming took off 7 bases at V and 2 bases at J, with 17 bases between the two ends. The germline gives CDR1 GTSNPN, CDR2 SVGIG (reference sequence). The CDR3 nucleotides read TGTGCCTTGGACGGGGGTCGCTTAAACACCGGGGAGCTGTTTTTT. This encodes CALDGGRLNTGELFF.

The chain employs TRBV19 and TRBJ1-4; possibly TRBD1 for D (5 bases). CDR3 size: 14 residues. CDR1 is LNHDA, CDR2 SQIVND, per germline (reference sequence). Deletions cut 8 bases from V and 5 bases from J, with 15 bases between. The CDR3 DNA follows: TGTGCCAGTTCCTGGGGCCAGAGAAATGAAAAACTGTTTTTT. Translated: CASSWGQRNEKLFF.

The V call is TRBV7-9, the J call TRBJ2-1, with 9 bases aligning to TRBD2. The CDR3 is 15 amino acids. Germline values: CDR1 SEHNR, CDR2 FQNEAQ (reference sequence). Unmatched junction bases numbered 8, after V lost 2 bases and J lost 9 bases. CDR3 nucleotides: TGTGCCAGCAGCTTACTCCCTAGCGGGGTGGGTGAGCAGTTCTTC. Protein product: CASSLLPSGVGEQFF.

The chain joins TRBV6-5 to TRBJ1-2; weak D call: TRBD1 (5 bases). Germline lookup yields CDR1 MNHEY and CDR2 SVGAGI. V was pared by 6 bases and J by 5 bases, with 13 bases between. The CDR3 has 13 amino acids. The CDR3 DNA is TGTGCCAGCAGCCCCGACAGAAATTATGGCTACACCTTC. Its protein product is CASSPDRNYGYTF.

The J gene is TRBJ2-7, the V gene TRBV30; D remains unclear. The CDR3 covers 12 residues. V was pared by 0 bases and J by 2 bases, with 5 bases between. The germline CDR1 and CDR2 sequences are GTSNPN and SVGIG (reference sequence). In nucleotides, the CDR3 is TGTGCCTGGAGTGTATCAGCCTACGAGCAGTACTTC. It translates to CAWSVSAYEQYF.

The chain links TRBV10-3 to TRBJ1-6; no clear D. Germline V CDR1 and CDR2: ENHRY, SYGVKD. The V gene lost 0 bases and the J gene lost 8 bases, with 5 bases spanning the gap. CDR3 length: 13 residues. CDR3: CAISESGHSPLHF. The CDR3 region has the DNA TGTGCCATCAGTGAGTCGGGCCATTCACCCCTCCACTTT.

This clone was observed once. This chain joins TRBV10-1 and TRBJ2-5; 7 bases agree with TRBD1. The CDR3 is 11 amino acids. In germline, CDR1 is WNHNN, CDR2 SYGVQD (reference sequence). After removal of 9 bases from V and 5 bases from J, the junction contained 3 bases not matched to a gene. CDR3 loop: CASTGAETQYF. CDR3 in DNA: TGCGCCAGTACAGGGGCTGAGACCCAGTACTTC.

This clone was recorded once. This chain connects TRBV5-1 to TRBJ2-5; 13 bases agree with TRBD2. This CDR3 comprises 17 residues. Germline CDR1 is SGHRS and CDR2 is YFSETQ. Unmatched junction bases numbered 17, after V lost 6 bases and J lost 9 bases. CDR3 amino acids: CASTLGTSGATQLAQYF. DNA for the CDR3: TGCGCCAGCACCCTAGGGACTAGCGGGGCGACCCAGCTGGCCCAGTACTTC.

The chain has TRBV6-5 and TRBJ2-7, with D perhaps given as TRBD1 or TRBD2 (5 bases each). Trimming cost V 2 bases and J 2 bases, with 13 bases left between them. CDR3 length: 15 residues. Germline CDR1 and CDR2: MNHEY and SVGAGI. CDR3 amino acids: CASSYGFGGAYEQYF. The CDR3 region has the DNA TGTGCCAGCAGTTACGGATTTGGGGGTGCCTACGAGCAGTACTTC.

The rearrangement links TRBV6-5 to TRBJ1-2; 8 nucleotides match TRBD1. Germline values: CDR1 MNHEY, CDR2 SVGAGI. V lost 2 bases and J lost 8; bases outside the gene matches: 7. This CDR3 region has 14 residues. The CDR3 sequence is CASSYLQGAGGYTF. The CDR3 region has the DNA TGTGCCAGCAGTTACCTCCAGGGGGCAGGGGGCTACACCTTC.

The chain couples TRBV4-2 to TRBJ2-1; maybe TRBD1 (6 bases). Germline V lookup: CDR1 LGHNA, CDR2 YNFKEQ. The CDR3 consists of 13 residues. V lost 4 bases, J lost 6 bases, and 10 bases lay in between. This chain's CDR3 is CASSLARGNEQFF. The CDR3 DNA follows: TGTGCCAGCAGCCTGGCCAGGGGCAATGAGCAGTTCTTC.

This chain joins TRBV27 and TRBJ1-5; D remains unclear. The CDR3 is made up of 14 amino acids. Germline V gene lookup returns CDR1 MNHEY and CDR2 SMNVEV (reference sequence). Trimming removed 6 bases at V and 1 base at J, with 10 bases between. CDR3 bases: TGTGCCAGCAGCCCCTTCGGCAGCAATCAGCCCCAGCATTTT. Protein: CASSPFGSNQPQHF.

V is TRBV11-2 and J is TRBJ2-5, with a weak D call TRBD2 (7 bases). There are 13 residues in the CDR3. V was cut by 5 bases and J by 5 bases, with 12 bases left in between. CDR1 SGHAT and CDR2 FQNNGV come from the germline V gene. The CDR3 coding sequence is TGTGCCAGCAGCGGGGGGGCCGGGGAGACCCAGTACTTC. Its translation: CASSGGAGETQYF.